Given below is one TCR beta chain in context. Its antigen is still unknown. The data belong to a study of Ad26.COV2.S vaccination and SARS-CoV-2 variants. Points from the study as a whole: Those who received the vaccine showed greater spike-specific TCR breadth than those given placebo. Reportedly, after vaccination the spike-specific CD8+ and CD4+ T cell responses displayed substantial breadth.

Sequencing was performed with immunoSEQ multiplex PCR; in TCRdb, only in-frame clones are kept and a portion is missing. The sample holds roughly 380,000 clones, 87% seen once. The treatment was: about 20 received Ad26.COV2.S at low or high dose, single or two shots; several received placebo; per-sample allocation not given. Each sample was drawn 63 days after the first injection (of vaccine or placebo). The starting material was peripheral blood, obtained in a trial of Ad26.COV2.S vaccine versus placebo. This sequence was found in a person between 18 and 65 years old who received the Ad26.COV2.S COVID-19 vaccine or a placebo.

The CDR3 DNA reads as TGTGCCAGCAGGACCCGGGACAGAGGAACCGGGGAGCTGTTTTTT. It translates to CASRTRDRGTGELFF. The rearrangement links TRBV2 to TRBJ2-2, with TRBD1 matching 7 bases. The CDR3 spans 15 residues. Germline V gene sequence: CDR1 SNHLY, CDR2 FYNNEI. Germline trimming cut 6 bases from V and 5 bases from J; bases unmatched to any gene: 9.